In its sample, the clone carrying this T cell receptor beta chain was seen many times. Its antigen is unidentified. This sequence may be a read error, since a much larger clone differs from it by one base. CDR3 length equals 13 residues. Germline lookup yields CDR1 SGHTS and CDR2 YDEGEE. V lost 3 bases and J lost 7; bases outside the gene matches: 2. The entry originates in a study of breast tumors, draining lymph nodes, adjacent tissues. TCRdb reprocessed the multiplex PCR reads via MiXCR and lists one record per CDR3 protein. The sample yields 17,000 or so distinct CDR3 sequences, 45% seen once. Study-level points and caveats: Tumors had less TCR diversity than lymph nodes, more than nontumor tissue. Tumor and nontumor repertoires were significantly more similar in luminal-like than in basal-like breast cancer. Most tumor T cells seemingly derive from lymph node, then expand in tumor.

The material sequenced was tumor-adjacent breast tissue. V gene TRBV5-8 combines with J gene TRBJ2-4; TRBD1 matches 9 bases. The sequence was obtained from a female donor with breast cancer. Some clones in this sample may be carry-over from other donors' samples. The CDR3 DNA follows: TGTGCCAGCAGCTGGGACAGGGCCAACATTCAGTACTTC. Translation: CASSWDRANIQYF.